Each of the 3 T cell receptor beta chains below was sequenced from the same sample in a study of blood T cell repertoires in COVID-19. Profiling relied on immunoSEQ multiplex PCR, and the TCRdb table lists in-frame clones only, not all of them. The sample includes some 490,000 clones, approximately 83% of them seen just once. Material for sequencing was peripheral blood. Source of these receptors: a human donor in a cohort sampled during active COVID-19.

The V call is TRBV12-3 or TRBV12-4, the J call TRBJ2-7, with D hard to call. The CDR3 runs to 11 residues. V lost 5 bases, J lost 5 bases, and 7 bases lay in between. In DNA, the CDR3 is TGTGCCAGCAGTCTCTATAACGAGCAGTACTTC. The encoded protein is CASSLYNEQYF.

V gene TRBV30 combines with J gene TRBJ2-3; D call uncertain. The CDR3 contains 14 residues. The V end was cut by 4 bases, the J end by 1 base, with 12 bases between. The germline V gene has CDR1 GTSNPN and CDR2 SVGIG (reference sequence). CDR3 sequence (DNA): TGTGCCTGGACCCCCCCTGGGCGCACAGATACGCAGTATTTT. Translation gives CAWTPPGRTDTQYF.

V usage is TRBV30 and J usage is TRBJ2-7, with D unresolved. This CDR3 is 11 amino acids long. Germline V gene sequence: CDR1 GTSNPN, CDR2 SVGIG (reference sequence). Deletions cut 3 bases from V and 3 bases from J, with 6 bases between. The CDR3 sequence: CAWSLGYEQYF. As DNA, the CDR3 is TGTGCCTGGAGCCTCGGCTACGAGCAGTACTTC.